Included here is one T cell receptor (beta chain) sequence, with context. What it binds is unknown. This sample includes further DNA sequences coding for the same CDR3. This CDR3 has 14 amino acids. The germline V gene has CDR1 MNHEY and CDR2 SMNVEV (reference sequence). Between the trimmed V and J ends, which lost 7 bases and 3 bases, there was a span of 10 bases. This entry belongs to a study of shared clonotypes between healthy human individuals. Study conclusions and caveats: A limitation of the genetic and exposure-history diversity represented arose from few donors.

In the authors' methods: As immunoSEQ supplied junction-only sequences (without quality scores), filtering differed. Repertoires were generated with immunoSEQ multiplex PCR, while TCRdb's copy carries only in-frame clones and drops some. V and J calls and clone size are given by that table; D and trimming were obtained from the DNA. The sample carries approximately 1.5 million clones, 98% to 99% recorded once. Sequencing was carried out using naive CD4+ T cells sorted from blood. As to subset: CD45RA+ positively selected. This clonotype originated in a man aged 30 to 45 in good health. The chain has TRBV27 and TRBJ2-6; D possibly corresponds to TRBD2 (6 bases). CDR3 sequence: CASKEGGGANVLTF. CDR3 nucleotides: TGTGCCAGCAAGGAGGGAGGTGGGGCCAACGTCCTGACTTTC.